This T cell receptor (beta chain) was sequenced in a study of cytomegalovirus exposure and HLA in healthy donors. This CDR3 is 15 amino acids long. Germline V lookup: CDR1 ENHRY, CDR2 SYGVKD. V lost 10 bases to trimming and J lost 4 bases; unmatched junction nucleotides: 8. The sample holds a few counts of this clone. Its specificity is not known. The PCR contained 60 Vbeta and 13 Jbeta primers. The repertoire was sequenced with immunoSEQ multiplex PCR; TCRdb's copy has only in-frame clones and lacks some. The profile shows 50,000 to 65,000 clones, 82% of them singletons. Findings and limits, study-wide: There were a few CMV-associated chains whose specificity for CMV antigens was confirmed in vitro.

The chain links TRBV10-3 to TRBJ2-3, with 13 nucleotides matching TRBD2. The material sequenced was PBMCs. The clonotype originates from a woman between 18 and 29 years old in good health and CMV-seronegative. CDR3 amino acids: CASGIGLAGADTQYF. CDR3 nucleotides: TGTGCCAGCGGAATTGGACTAGCGGGAGCAGATACGCAGTATTTT.